The 10 T cell receptor beta chains given below trace back to one sample, sequenced in a study of shared clonotypes between healthy human individuals. Generated by immunoSEQ multiplex PCR, the TCRdb table keeps only in-frame clones and is missing some. The sample lists about half a million clones; over 70% were seen once. Input material: PBMCs. The receptors come from a middle-aged woman in good health. Some clones in this sample may be carry-over from other donors' samples.

This clone was detected only a few times. A far larger clone is a single base away, which makes a read error likely. The same CDR3 also results from other DNA sequences found in this sample. This rearrangement joins TRBV27 to TRBJ2-2, with unresolved D. CDR1 and CDR2 (germline): MNHEY, SMNVEV (reference sequence). The CDR3 has 13 residues. CDR3 DNA sequence: TGTGCCAGCAGTTCCCACCGCACCGGTGAGCTGTTTTTT. Amino acid sequence: CASSSHRTGELFF.

J is TRBJ2-7 and V is TRBV7-8, with D hard to call. This CDR3 is 13 amino acids long. The ends were cut back, 4 bases at V and 2 bases at J, with 9 bases in the middle. Per the germline V gene, CDR1 is SGHVS and CDR2 is FQNEAQ. CDR3 coding DNA: TGTGCCAGCAGCTCCACTCGGACCTACGAGCAGTACTTC. Encoded protein: CASSSTRTYEQYF. Full variable domain (rest looked up from reference TRBV7-8 and TRBJ2-7): GAGVSQSPRYKVAKRGQDVALRCDPISGHVSLFWYQQALGQGPEFLTYFQNEAQLDKSGLPSDRFFAERPEGSVSTLKIQRTQQEDSAVYLCASSSTRTYEQYFGPGTRLTVT.

This clone was detected a few times. The chain combines TRBV21-1 with TRBJ2-3; the table calls TRBD2, which could not be checked here. TRBV21-1 counts as a pseudogene. The CDR3 is 16 amino acids. The DNA for the CDR3 is TGTGCCAGCGGACCTTCGAGCGGGAGGGCCACAGATACGCAGTATTTT. Translation: CASGPSSGRATDTQYF.

The chain joins TRBV15 to TRBJ1-4, with D perhaps matching TRBD1 (5 bases). This CDR3 spans 15 amino acids. Trimming removed 0 bases from V and 7 bases from J, with 12 bases in between. Germline CDR1 LNHNV, CDR2 YYDKDF (reference sequence). The CDR3 is CATSRDGTRGEKLFF. CDR3 sequence (DNA): TGTGCCACCAGCAGAGATGGGACCCGGGGTGAAAAACTGTTTTTT. Variable domain in full (rest from reference TRBV15 and TRBJ1-4): DAMVIQNPRYQVTQFGKPVTLSCSQTLNHNVMYWYQQKSSQAPKLLFHYYDKDFNNEADTPDNFQSRRPNTSFCFLDIRSPGLGDTAMYLCATSRDGTRGEKLFFGSGTQLSVL.

About this clone itself: The likely explanation is a read error, given a far larger clone one base away. The rearrangement uses TRBV6-1 and TRBJ2-5; possible D gene TRBD1, 6 bases. Judging by the DNA end, TRBJ2-7 fits better; the J call may be wrong. The V gene's germline CDR1 is MNHNS and CDR2 SASEGT. This CDR3 contains 14 residues. This CDR3 reads CAGNHRDRSYEQYF. CDR3 in DNA: TGTGCCGGCAACCACAGGGATCGGTCCTACGAGCAGTACTTC.

The chain uses TRBV7-9 and TRBJ2-7; D is perhaps TRBD2 (5 bases). Germline CDR1 and CDR2: SEHNR and FQNEAQ (reference sequence). The CDR3 is 17 residues long. V was cut by 1 base and J by 2 bases, with 18 bases left in between. CDR3 sequence: CASSLVLSAGSAYEQYF. For the CDR3, the DNA is TGTGCCAGCAGCTTAGTTTTGTCGGCGGGCTCAGCCTACGAGCAGTACTTC.

Comments on this clone: Its ends do not fully match the called genes, so a read error is possible. The rearrangement links TRBV4-2 to TRBJ2-1; the D gene could be TRBD1 or TRBD2 (5 bases each). Germline CDR1 and CDR2: LGHNA and YNFKEQ. The CDR3 is made up of 16 amino acids. The CDR3 is CASSQDGDGSSNEQFF. The CDR3 DNA follows: TGTGCCAGCAGCCAAGATGGGGACGGCTCCTCCAATGAGCAGTTCTTC.

V gene TRBV30 combines with J gene TRBJ2-2; possible D gene TRBD2, 7 bases. Looked up from germline, CDR1 is GTSNPN and CDR2 is SVGIG (reference sequence). The CDR3 length is 12 residues. With 4 bases removed from V and 6 bases from J, the gap between germline ends came to 9 bases. In DNA, the CDR3 is TGTGCCTGGACGCGGGGGCCCGGGGAGCTGTTTTTT. This translates into CAWTRGPGELFF. Supplemented by reference TRBV30 and TRBJ2-2, the full variable domain reads SQTIHQWPATLVQPVGSPLSLECTVEGTSNPNLYWYRQAAGRGLQLLFYSVGIGQISSEVPQNLSASRPQDRQFILSSKKLLLSDSGFYLCAWTRGPGELFFGEGSRLTVL.

V is TRBV7-3 and J is TRBJ1-1; tentatively, D is TRBD1 (6 bases). Trimming removed 5 bases from V and 4 bases from J, with 17 bases in between. CDR1 is SGHTA and CDR2 is FQGTGA in the germline V gene. There are 15 residues in the CDR3. The CDR3 nucleotides are TGTGCCAGCAGCGCTCTAGGTGGGGGCTTCACTGAAGCTTTCTTT. Translation: CASSALGGGFTEAFF.

As to this clone: Germline and junction disagree at one end, which may indicate a read error. The genes are TRBV2 and TRBJ2-7; D is possibly TRBD2 (6 bases). The CDR3 loop spans 13 amino acids. CDR1 and CDR2 (germline): SNHLY, FYNNEI. The CDR3 DNA follows: TGTGCCAGCAGTGAGGGACTTAACTACGGGCAGTACTTC. It specifies CASSEGLNYGQYF.